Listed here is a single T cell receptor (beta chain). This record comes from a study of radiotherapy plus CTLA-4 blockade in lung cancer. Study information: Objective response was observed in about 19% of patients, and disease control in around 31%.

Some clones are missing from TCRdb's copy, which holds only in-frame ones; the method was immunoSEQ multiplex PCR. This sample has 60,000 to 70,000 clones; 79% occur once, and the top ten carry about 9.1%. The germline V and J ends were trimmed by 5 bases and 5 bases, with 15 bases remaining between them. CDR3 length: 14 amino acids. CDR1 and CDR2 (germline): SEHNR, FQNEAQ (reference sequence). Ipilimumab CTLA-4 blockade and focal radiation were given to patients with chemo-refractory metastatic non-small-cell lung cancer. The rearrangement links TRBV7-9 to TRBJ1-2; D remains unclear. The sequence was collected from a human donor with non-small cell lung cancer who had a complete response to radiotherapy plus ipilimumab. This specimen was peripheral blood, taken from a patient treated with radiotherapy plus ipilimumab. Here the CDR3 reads CASSPESTGYGYTF. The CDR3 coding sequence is TGTGCCAGCAGCCCGGAGTCAACGGGGTATGGCTACACCTTC.